These T cell receptor beta chains were read from a single sample in a study of CD8 T cells in Susac syndrome. Using its own MiXCR run on the immunoSEQ multiplex PCR reads, TCRdb lists one record per CDR3 protein. This table has around 170,000 distinct CDR3 sequences, roughly 95% appearing once. Sequencing was performed on CD4+ T cells from PBMCs. These receptors all stem from a human donor with Susac syndrome. CDR3s include the opening cysteine and the closing phenylalanine or tryptophan. The order of the fields is D gene, V gene, clone size, J gene, CDR3 DNA, CDR3 protein. A D gene is named only where the DNA matches it firmly. Rows give clone size only sometimes, using once, few, many, or a class for an expanded clone.

TRBD1,TRBV4-1,-,TRBJ2-4,TGCGCCAGCAGCCACTACAAGGAGGGACAGGGAATAGGGTTAGCCAAAAACATTCAGTACTTC,CASSHYKEGQGIGLAKNIQYF
TRBD2,TRBV30,-,TRBJ2-1,TGTGCCTGGAGTTTACTAGCGGGAGGGCGCGATGAGCAGTTCTTC,CAWSLLAGGRDEQFF
-,TRBV29-1,-,TRBJ2-3,TGCAGCGTTTTAAAAGGAGAAAGCACAGATACGCAGTATTTT,CSVLKGESTDTQYF
TRBD2,TRBV20-1,-,TRBJ2-5,TGCAGTGTTGTTAGCGGGGGGCCACAAGAGACCCAGTACTTC,CSVVSGGPQETQYF
TRBD1,TRBV2,-,TRBJ1-6,TGTGCCAGTTGGCTCAGACAGGGCAATTCACCCCTCCACTTT,CASWLRQGNSPLHF
-,TRBV29-1,-,TRBJ2-1,TGCAGCGTTGAAGGGAGTACCGTATTGTCCTACAATGAGCAGTTCTTC,CSVEGSTVLSYNEQFF
-,TRBV24-1,-,TRBJ2-1,TGTGCCACCAGTGGACTCTACAATGAGCAGTTCTTC,CATSGLYNEQFF
TRBD1,TRBV29-1,-,TRBJ2-3,TGCAGCGGCCGAGGGACAGGGGCGTTCGGAGATACGCAGTATTTT,CSGRGTGAFGDTQYF
TRBD2,TRBV20-1,-,TRBJ2-3,TGCAGTGCTAGTAGGATCCCCAGCGGGGGGGATATAGATACGCAGTATTTT,CSASRIPSGGDIDTQYF
TRBD2,TRBV7-3,-,TRBJ2-3,TGTGCCAGCAGCCCTGGGACGGGGGGGGTGAGGACTAGCACAGATACGCAGTATTTT,CASSPGTGGVRTSTDTQYF
-,TRBV7-9,-,TRBJ2-2,TGTGCCACCCCAAAGGAGAGGGAGCTGTTTTTT,CATPKERELFF
-,TRBV6-2/TRBV6-3,-,TRBJ2-5,TGTGCCTCGGGGACCACCCGAGGGCAAGAGACCCAGTACTTC,CASGTTRGQETQYF
-,TRBV4-3,-,TRBJ1-5,TGCGCCAGCAGCCAAGATTTTAGTCAGCCCCAGCATTTT,CASSQDFSQPQHF
-,TRBV6-2/TRBV6-3,few,TRBJ2-6,TGTGCCAGCAGTTACGATCGGGCTGGGGCCAACGTCCTGACTTTC,CASSYDRAGANVLTF
-,TRBV3-1,once,TRBJ2-2,TGTGCCAGCAGCCAAGATCGAGGGAACGGGGAGCTGTTTTTT,CASSQDRGNGELFF
-,TRBV24-1,-,TRBJ2-5,TGTGCCACCAGTGATTTACAAGAGACCCAGTACTTC,CATSDLQETQYF
-,TRBV7-8,-,TRBJ1-1,TGTGCCAGCAGCTTATTAATGAACACTGAAGCTTTCTTT,CASSLLMNTEAFF
-,TRBV7-2,-,TRBJ2-7,TGTGCCAGCAGCTTAGCGGTGAGCGGTCATTACGAGCAGTACTTC,CASSLAVSGHYEQYF
TRBD1,TRBV2,-,TRBJ1-5,TGTGCCAGCAGGGCCGACAGGGATAGCAATCAGCCCCAGCATTTT,CASRADRDSNQPQHF
TRBD1,TRBV20-1,once,TRBJ2-7,TGCAGTGCTAGCGGACAGGGGGAGGGCGAGCAGTACTTC,CSASGQGEGEQYF
TRBD1,TRBV20-1,-,TRBJ1-5,TGCAGTGCTAGAGATCCCCTTCGGACAGGGGTAGGTCAGCCCCAGCATTTT,CSARDPLRTGVGQPQHF
-,TRBV27,-,TRBJ2-5,TGTGCCAGCAGTTTATATTCAGCTCAAGAGACCCAGTACTTC,CASSLYSAQETQYF
-,TRBV12-3/TRBV12-4,-,TRBJ2-6,TGTGCCAGCAGTTGGAGGCGACGTGCCTCTGGGGCCAACGTCCTGACTTTC,CASSWRRRASGANVLTF
-,TRBV19,-,TRBJ1-1,TGTGCCAGTAGCCCGGGTCGCGGGGGAGGAACTGAAGCTTTCTTT,CASSPGRGGGTEAFF
-,TRBV29-1,-,TRBJ1-2,TGCAGCGTTGATTTTTCGGGTATCTATGGCTACACCTTC,CSVDFSGIYGYTF
TRBD1,TRBV6-6,once,TRBJ1-5,TGTGCCAGCAAACTGGGCAGGGGGAGCAATCAGCCCCAGCATTTT,CASKLGRGSNQPQHF
TRBD1,TRBV28,-,TRBJ1-2,TGTGCCAGCAGTTCGGGACAGCTCTATGGCTACACCTTC,CASSSGQLYGYTF
-,TRBV7-3,-,TRBJ2-1,TGTGCCAGCAGCTTAACAGGGGGTGAGCAGTTCTTC,CASSLTGGEQFF
TRBD2,TRBV20-1,-,TRBJ2-3,TGCAGTGCTAGATTTCCCGGGACTAGCACCAAATATAGAGATACGCAGTATTTT,CSARFPGTSTKYRDTQYF
-,TRBV29-1,-,TRBJ2-5,TGCAGCGTCGCCGGGACAACACAAGAGACCCAGTACTTC,CSVAGTTQETQYF
-,TRBV15,-,TRBJ1-5,TGTGCCACCAGCCGGCCCGATCAGCCCCAGCATTTT,CATSRPDQPQHF
-,TRBV7-9,-,TRBJ1-5,TGTGCCAGCAGCTTGGCAGGGAGTACAGATCAGCCCCAGCATTTT,CASSLAGSTDQPQHF
-,TRBV4-2,-,TRBJ2-3,TGTGCCAGCAGCCAAGGAGAGGGTTATGGGGATACGCAGTATTTT,CASSQGEGYGDTQYF
TRBD1,TRBV9,-,TRBJ1-2,TGTGCCAGCAGCGGCCAACCGGGACAGTTATCGTCCCGCTACACCTTC,CASSGQPGQLSSRYTF
TRBD2,TRBV29-1,-,TRBJ2-1,TGCAGCGTGGACGGCCTAGCGGGGAATAATGAGCAGTTCTTC,CSVDGLAGNNEQFF
TRBD1,TRBV5-6,-,TRBJ1-2,TGTGCCAGCAGCTTGACGGGACAGACCAAATTCTATGGCTACACCTTC,CASSLTGQTKFYGYTF
-,TRBV7-7,-,TRBJ2-1,TGTGCTAGCAGCTCCGGCCCGGGTAGTGAGCAGTTCTTC,CASSSGPGSEQFF
-,TRBV9,-,TRBJ1-3,TGTGCCAGCAGCGTCACCTTGGAAACAACCATATATTTT,CASSVTLETTIYF
-,TRBV9,-,TRBJ1-6,TGTGCCAGCAGCGTAGCTCCTCGTTCAGGGGATTCACCCCTCCACTTT,CASSVAPRSGDSPLHF
-,TRBV20-1,-,TRBJ1-5,TGCAGTGCTAGACGGAGCAATCAGCCCCAGCATTTT,CSARRSNQPQHF
-,TRBV15,-,TRBJ2-1,TGTGCCACCAGCAGGACTAGGTATGACAATGAGCAGTTCTTC,CATSRTRYDNEQFF
-,TRBV10-3,-,TRBJ1-2,TGTGCCATCACCGCTGACAGACTCTATGGCTACACCTTC,CAITADRLYGYTF